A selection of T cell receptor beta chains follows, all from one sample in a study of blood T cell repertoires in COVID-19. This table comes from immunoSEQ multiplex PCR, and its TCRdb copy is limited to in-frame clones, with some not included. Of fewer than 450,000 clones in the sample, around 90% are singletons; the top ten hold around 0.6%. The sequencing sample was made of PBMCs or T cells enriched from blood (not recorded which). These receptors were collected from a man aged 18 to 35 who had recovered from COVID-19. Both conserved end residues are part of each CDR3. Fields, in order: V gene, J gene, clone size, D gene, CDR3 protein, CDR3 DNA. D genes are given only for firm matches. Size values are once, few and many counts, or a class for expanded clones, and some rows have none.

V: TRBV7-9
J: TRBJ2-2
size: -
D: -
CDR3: CASSSREGPNTGELFF
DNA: TGTGCCAGCAGCTCGCGTGAGGGCCCGAACACCGGGGAGCTGTTTTTT

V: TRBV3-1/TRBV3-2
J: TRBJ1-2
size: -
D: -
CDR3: CASSQERTVHNYGYTF
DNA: TGTGCCAGCAGCCAAGAGCGGACAGTGCATAACTATGGCTACACCTTC

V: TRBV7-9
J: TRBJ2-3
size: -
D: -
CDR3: CASKQGSTDTQYF
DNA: TGTGCCAGTAAACAGGGTAGCACAGATACGCAGTATTTT

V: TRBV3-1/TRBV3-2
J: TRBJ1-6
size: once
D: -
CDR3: CASSQDGAARVSPLHF
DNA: TGTGCCAGCAGCCAAGATGGGGCAGCTAGGGTTTCACCCCTCCACTTT

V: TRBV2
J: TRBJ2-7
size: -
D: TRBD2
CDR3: CASSPGTSYEQYF
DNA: TGTGCCAGCAGTCCCGGGACTAGCTACGAGCAGTACTTC

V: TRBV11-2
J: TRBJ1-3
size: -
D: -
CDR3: CASSLVGVNTIYF
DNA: TGTGCCAGCAGCTTAGTAGGGGTGAACACCATATATTTT

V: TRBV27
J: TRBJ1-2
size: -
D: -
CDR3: CASSLAPRTVGYTF
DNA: TGTGCCAGCAGTTTGGCCCCCAGGACAGTTGGCTACACCTTC

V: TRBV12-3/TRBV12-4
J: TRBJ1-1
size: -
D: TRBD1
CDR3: CASRDRVNTEAFF
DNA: TGTGCCAGCAGGGACAGGGTAAACACTGAAGCTTTCTTT

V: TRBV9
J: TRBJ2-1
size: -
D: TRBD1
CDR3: CASSKGASGEQFF
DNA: TGTGCCAGCAGCAAGGGGGCTTCAGGAGAGCAGTTCTTC

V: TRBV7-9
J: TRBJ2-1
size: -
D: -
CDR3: CASSSGSIGEQFF
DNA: TGTGCCAGCAGCTCCGGGTCCATCGGTGAGCAGTTCTTC

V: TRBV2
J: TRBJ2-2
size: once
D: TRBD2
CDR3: CAGTSGIPHGELFF
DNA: TGTGCCGGCACTAGCGGGATACCCCACGGGGAGCTGTTTTTT

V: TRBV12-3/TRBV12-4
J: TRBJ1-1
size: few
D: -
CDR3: CASSGTSTEAFF
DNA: TGTGCCAGCAGCGGGACTTCCACTGAAGCTTTCTTT

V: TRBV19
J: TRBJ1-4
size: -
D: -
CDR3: CASTQLNEKLFF
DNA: TGTGCCAGTACACAGCTTAATGAAAAACTGTTTTTT

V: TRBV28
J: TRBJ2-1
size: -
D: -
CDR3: CASSLGGISYNEQFF
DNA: TGTGCCAGCAGTTTAGGCGGAATCTCCTACAATGAGCAGTTCTTC

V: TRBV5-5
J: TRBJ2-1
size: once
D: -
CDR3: CASSWGPAEISNEQFF
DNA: TGTGCCAGCAGCTGGGGGCCAGCGGAGATAAGCAATGAGCAGTTCTTC

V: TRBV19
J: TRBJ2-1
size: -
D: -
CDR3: CATGSQGSYNEQFF
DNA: TGTGCCACCGGATCGCAGGGATCCTACAATGAGCAGTTCTTC

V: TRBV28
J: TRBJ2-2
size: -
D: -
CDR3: CASSIDRRVNTGELFF
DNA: TGTGCCAGCAGCATCGACAGGCGCGTGAACACCGGGGAGCTGTTTTTT

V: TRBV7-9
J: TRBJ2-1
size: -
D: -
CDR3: CASSPLGASAYNEQFF
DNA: TGTGCCAGCAGCCCCCTTGGGGCTAGCGCCTACAATGAGCAGTTCTTC

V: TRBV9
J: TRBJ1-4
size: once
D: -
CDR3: CASSSSRGGFGEKLFF
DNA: TGTGCCAGCAGCTCGAGTCGCGGAGGGTTCGGTGAAAAACTGTTTTTT

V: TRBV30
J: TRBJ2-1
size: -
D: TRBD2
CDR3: CAWKRGGGNEQFF
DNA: TGTGCGTGGAAGCGGGGAGGCGGCAATGAGCAGTTCTTC

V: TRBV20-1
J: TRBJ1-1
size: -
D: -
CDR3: CSASRGALNTEAFF
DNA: TGCAGTGCTAGTCGGGGGGCGTTGAACACTGAAGCTTTCTTT

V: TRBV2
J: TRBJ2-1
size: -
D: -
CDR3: CASSAGGEQFF
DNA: TGTGCCAGCAGTGCCGGCGGGGAGCAGTTCTTC

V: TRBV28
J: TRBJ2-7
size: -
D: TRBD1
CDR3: CASSFRRQGFEQYF
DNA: TGTGCCAGCAGTTTTCGAAGACAGGGATTCGAGCAGTACTTC

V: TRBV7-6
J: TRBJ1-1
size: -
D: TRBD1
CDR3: CASSPRTGGNTEAFF
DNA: TGTGCCAGCAGCCCCCGGACAGGGGGAAACACTGAAGCTTTCTTT

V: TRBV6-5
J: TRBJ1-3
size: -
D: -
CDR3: CASSSIGSGNTIYF
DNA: TGTGCCAGCAGTTCCATCGGCTCTGGAAACACCATATATTTT

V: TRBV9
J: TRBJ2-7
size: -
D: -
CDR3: CASSGGLDTYEQYF
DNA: TGTGCCAGCAGCGGGGGACTGGACACCTACGAGCAGTACTTC